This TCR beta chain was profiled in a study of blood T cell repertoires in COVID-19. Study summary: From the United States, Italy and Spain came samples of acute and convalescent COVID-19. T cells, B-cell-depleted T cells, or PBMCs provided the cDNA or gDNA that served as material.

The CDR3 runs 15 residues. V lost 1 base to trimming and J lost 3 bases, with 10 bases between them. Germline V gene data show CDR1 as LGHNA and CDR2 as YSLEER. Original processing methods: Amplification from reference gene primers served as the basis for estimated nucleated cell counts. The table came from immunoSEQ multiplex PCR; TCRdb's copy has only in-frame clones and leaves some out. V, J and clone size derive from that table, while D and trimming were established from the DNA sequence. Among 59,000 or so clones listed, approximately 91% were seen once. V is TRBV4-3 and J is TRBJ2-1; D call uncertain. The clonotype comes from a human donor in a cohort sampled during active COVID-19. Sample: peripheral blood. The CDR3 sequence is CASSQGLVDYNEQFF. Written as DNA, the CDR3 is TGCGCCAGCAGCCAAGGTCTAGTTGACTACAATGAGCAGTTCTTC.